The 10 T cell receptor beta chains in this list originate from one sample, sequenced in a study of blood T cell repertoires in COVID-19. Profiling relied on immunoSEQ multiplex PCR, and the TCRdb table lists in-frame clones only, not all of them. Here the sample spans around 200,000 clones, around 84% being singletons. The sequenced material came from peripheral blood. The receptors derive from a woman between 70 and 85 years old with COVID-19, enrolled during active disease.

This chain connects TRBV12-3 or TRBV12-4 to TRBJ1-5, with D possibly matching TRBD1 (5 bases). This CDR3 is built from 13 residues. Deletions cut 5 bases from V and 2 bases from J, with 7 bases between. CDR3 residues: CASSPTGNQPQHF. The CDR3 nucleotides read TGTGCCAGCAGTCCGACAGGCAATCAGCCCCAGCATTTT.

The rearrangement links TRBV28 to TRBJ2-1; a weak D match, TRBD2 (5 bases). This CDR3 has 15 amino acids. CDR1 is MDHEN, CDR2 SYDVKM, per germline. V was cut by 6 bases and J by 0 bases, with 12 bases left in between. CDR3 nucleotides: TGTGCCAGCAGCCGTTCACGGGGCTCCTACAATGAGCAGTTCTTC. It specifies CASSRSRGSYNEQFF.

J is TRBJ1-5 and V is TRBV30; D unresolved. Germline V gene data show CDR1 as GTSNPN and CDR2 as SVGIG (reference sequence). Trimming pared 2 bases from V and 6 bases from J, leaving 20 bases between. This CDR3 region has 16 residues. The CDR3 sequence is CAWSSLGRGEGQPQHF. The CDR3 DNA reads as TGTGCCTGGAGTTCCCTCGGCCGGGGAGAAGGTCAGCCCCAGCATTTT.

V gene TRBV27 combines with J gene TRBJ2-5; 9 nucleotides align to TRBD2. Germline-derived CDR1 and CDR2 are MNHEY and SMNVEV (reference sequence). Trimming took 3 bases from V and 7 from J; bases not matched to a gene: 12. This CDR3 contains 16 residues. CDR3 DNA sequence: TGTGCCAGCAGTTTCCTAGCGGGGCCCGGGGGCGTGACCCAGTACTTC. It encodes CASSFLAGPGGVTQYF.

This clone was detected once. The rearrangement uses TRBV19 and TRBJ2-7, with 7 bases matching TRBD1. The CDR3 extends over 14 amino acids. V shed 6 bases and J 6 bases; nucleotides not matched to a gene: 11. From germline, CDR1 is LNHDA and CDR2 SQIVND (reference sequence). The CDR3: CASRISDRAGEQYF. In nucleotides, the CDR3 is TGTGCCAGTAGGATTTCTGACAGGGCAGGCGAGCAGTACTTC.

This clone occurred once. The chain joins TRBV5-1 to TRBJ2-1; weak D call: TRBD1 (5 bases). Looked up from germline, CDR1 is SGHRS and CDR2 is YFSETQ. Trimming stripped 4 bases from V and 10 bases from J, with 15 bases between. This CDR3 spans 13 amino acids. The DNA of the CDR3 is TGCGCCAGCAGCCCCCCAGGGTTGCGCGAGCAGTTCTTC. Protein sequence: CASSPPGLREQFF.

The chain couples TRBV30 to TRBJ2-4, with TRBD1 identical over 12 bases. J lost 6 bases, V lost 4 bases, and 7 bases had no gene match. The V gene's germline CDR1 is GTSNPN and CDR2 SVGIG (reference sequence). This CDR3 has 15 residues. The CDR3 bases are TGTGCCTGGACCCCAGGGGGACAGGGGGCAAACATTCAGTACTTC. It is translated as CAWTPGGQGANIQYF.

This chain joins TRBV6-4 and TRBJ2-7; maybe TRBD2 (7 bases). This CDR3 is built from 12 residues. Germline assignment: CDR1 MRHNA and CDR2 SNTAGT. V lost 11 bases to trimming and J lost 5 bases, with 16 bases between them. CDR3 amino acids: CAGGGTFHEQYV. CDR3 DNA: TGTGCCGGGGGGGGGACATTCCACGAGCAGTACGTC.

This chain links TRBV5-5 with TRBJ1-5, with D perhaps matching TRBD1 (6 bases). The CDR3 is made up of 14 amino acids. Trimming removed 2 bases from V and 5 bases from J, with 11 bases in between. Germline CDR1 SGHKS, CDR2 YYEKEE (reference sequence). CDR3: CASSFGEGDQPQHF. The CDR3 nucleotides read TGTGCCAGCAGCTTCGGGGAGGGGGATCAGCCCCAGCATTTT.

The chain has TRBV30 and TRBJ2-5; D perhaps matches TRBD1 (5 bases). The V end lost 2 bases, the J end lost 7 bases, and 17 bases lay between the germline ends. From germline, CDR1 is GTSNPN and CDR2 SVGIG (reference sequence). The CDR3 has 14 amino acids. The CDR3 nucleotides are TGTGCCTGGAGTATTCAGGGAAGTGCTGGGACCCAGTACTTC. Its translation: CAWSIQGSAGTQYF.